The clone carrying this T cell receptor beta chain was counted a few times. Seattle participants joined during active infection and were tracked over time. Sequenced by immunoSEQ multiplex PCR; TCRdb stores in-frame clones only, minus some. The sample has around 370,000 clones; around 87% are singletons. The sample originates from a study of blood T cell repertoires in COVID-19. Whole-study context: Sites across the United States, Italy and Spain contributed samples from acute and convalescent COVID-19. The cDNA or gDNA used as material had been derived from T cells, B-cell-depleted T cells, or PBMCs.

Trimming removed 3 bases at V and 0 bases at J, with 24 bases between. The CDR3 is 20 residues long. In germline, CDR1 is KGHSH, CDR2 LQKENI. The sequencing sample was made of peripheral blood. The chain links TRBV18 to TRBJ1-3; D not certain. The receptor's source is a woman between 45 and 60 years old with COVID-19, enrolled during active disease. CDR3 nucleotide sequence: TGTGCCAGCTCACCGGATGAAGGACTATTAGAGCCTTACTCTGGAAACACCATATATTTT. It codes for CASSPDEGLLEPYSGNTIYF.